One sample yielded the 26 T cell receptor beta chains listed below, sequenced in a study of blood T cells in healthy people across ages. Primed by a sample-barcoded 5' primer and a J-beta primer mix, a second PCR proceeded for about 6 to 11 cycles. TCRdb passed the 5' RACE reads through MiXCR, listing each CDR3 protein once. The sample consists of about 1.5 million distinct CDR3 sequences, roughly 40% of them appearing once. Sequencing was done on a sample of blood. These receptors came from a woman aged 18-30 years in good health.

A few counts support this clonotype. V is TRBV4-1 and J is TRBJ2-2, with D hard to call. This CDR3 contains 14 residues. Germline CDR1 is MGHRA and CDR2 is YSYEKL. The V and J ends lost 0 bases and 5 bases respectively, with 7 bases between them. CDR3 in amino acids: CASSQDYATGELFF. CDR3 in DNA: TGCGCCAGCAGCCAAGACTACGCTACCGGGGAGCTGTTTTTT.

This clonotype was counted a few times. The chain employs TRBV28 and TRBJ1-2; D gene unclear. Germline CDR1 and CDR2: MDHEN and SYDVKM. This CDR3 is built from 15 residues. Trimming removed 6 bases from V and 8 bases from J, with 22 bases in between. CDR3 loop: CASSPADGRVIGYTF. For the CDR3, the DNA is TGTGCCAGCAGCCCCGCGGACGGTCGGGTAATAGGCTACACCTTC.

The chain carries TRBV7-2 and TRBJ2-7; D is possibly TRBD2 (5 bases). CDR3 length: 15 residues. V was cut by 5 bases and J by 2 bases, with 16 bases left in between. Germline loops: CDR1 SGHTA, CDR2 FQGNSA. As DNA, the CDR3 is TGTGCCAGCAGCCTGGGGAGACATGTTGCCTACGAGCAGTACTTC. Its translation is CASSLGRHVAYEQYF. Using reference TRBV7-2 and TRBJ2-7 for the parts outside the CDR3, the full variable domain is GAGVSQSPSNKVTEKGKDVELRCDPISGHTALYWYRQSLGQGLEFLIYFQGNSAPDKSGLPSDRFSAERTGGSVSTLTIQRTQQEDSAVYLCASSLGRHVAYEQYFGPGTRLTVT.

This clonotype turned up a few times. The CDR3 is CSVGLSPAVSIKNYGYTF. CDR3 nucleotides: TGCAGCGTTGGCCTGAGTCCAGCCGTGTCGATCAAAAACTATGGCTACACCTTC. The genes are TRBV29-1 and TRBJ1-2; D is uncertain. CDR1 and CDR2 from the germline V gene are SQVTM and ANQGSEA. The V and J ends lost 4 bases and 2 bases respectively, with 26 bases between them. The CDR3 is 18 amino acids. Full variable domain (rest looked up from reference TRBV29-1 and TRBJ1-2): SAVISQKPSRDICQRGTSLTIQCQVDSQVTMMFWYRQQPGQSLTLIATANQGSEATYESGFVIDKFPISRPNLTFSTLTVSNMSPEDSSIYLCSVGLSPAVSIKNYGYTFGSGTRLTVV.

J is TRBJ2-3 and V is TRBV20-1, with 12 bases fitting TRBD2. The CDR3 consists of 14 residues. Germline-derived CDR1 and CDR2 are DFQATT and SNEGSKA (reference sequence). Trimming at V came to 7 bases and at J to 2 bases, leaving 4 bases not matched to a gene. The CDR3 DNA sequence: TGCAGTGTATCTAGCGGGAGGGCCACAGATACGCAGTATTTT. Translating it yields CSVSSGRATDTQYF.

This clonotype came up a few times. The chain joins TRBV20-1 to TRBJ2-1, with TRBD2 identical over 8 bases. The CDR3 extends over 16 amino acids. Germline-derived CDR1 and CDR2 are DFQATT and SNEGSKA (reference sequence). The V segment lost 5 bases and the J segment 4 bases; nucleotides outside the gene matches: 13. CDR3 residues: CSARSSGSRAYNEQFF. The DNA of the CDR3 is TGCAGTGCTCGCTCCAGCGGGAGCCGAGCTTACAATGAGCAGTTCTTC.

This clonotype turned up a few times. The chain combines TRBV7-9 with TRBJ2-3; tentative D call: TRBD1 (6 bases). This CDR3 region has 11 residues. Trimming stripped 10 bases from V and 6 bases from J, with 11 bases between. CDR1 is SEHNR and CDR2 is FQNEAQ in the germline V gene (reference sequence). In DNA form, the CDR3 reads TGTGCCACCCAAGGGGGTGATACGCAGTATTTT. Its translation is CATQGGDTQYF. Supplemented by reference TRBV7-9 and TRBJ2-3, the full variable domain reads DTGVSQNPRHKITKRGQNVTFRCDPISEHNRLYWYRQTLGQGPEFLTYFQNEAQLEKSRLLSDRFSAERPKGSFSTLEIQRTEQGDSAMYLCATQGGDTQYFGPGTRLTVL.

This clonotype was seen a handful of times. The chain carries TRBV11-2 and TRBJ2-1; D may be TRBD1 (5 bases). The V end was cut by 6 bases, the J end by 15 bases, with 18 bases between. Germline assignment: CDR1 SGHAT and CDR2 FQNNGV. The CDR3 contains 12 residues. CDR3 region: CASSSTGRRRFF. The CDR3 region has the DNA TGTGCCAGCAGTTCTACAGGTCGTAGGCGGTTCTTC.

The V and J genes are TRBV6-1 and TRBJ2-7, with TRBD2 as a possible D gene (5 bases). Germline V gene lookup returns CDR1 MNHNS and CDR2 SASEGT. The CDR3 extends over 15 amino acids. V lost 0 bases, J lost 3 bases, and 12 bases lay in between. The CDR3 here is CASSEAGGYLYEQYF. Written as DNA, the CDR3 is TGTGCCAGCAGTGAAGCCGGCGGGTACCTCTACGAGCAGTACTTC.

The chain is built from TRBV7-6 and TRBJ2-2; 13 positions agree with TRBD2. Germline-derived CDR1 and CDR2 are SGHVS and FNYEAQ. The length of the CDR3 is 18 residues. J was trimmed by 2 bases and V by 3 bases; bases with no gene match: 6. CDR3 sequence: CASSFSTSGRRNTGELFF. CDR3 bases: TGTGCCAGCAGCTTCTCGACTAGCGGGAGGCGAAACACCGGGGAGCTGTTTTTT.

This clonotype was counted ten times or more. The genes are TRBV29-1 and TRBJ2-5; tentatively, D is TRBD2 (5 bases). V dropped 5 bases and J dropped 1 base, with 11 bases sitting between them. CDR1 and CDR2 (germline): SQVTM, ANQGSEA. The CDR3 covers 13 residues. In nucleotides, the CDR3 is TGCAGCGTTCGAGGGAAGATCCAAGAGACCCAGTACTTC. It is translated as CSVRGKIQETQYF.

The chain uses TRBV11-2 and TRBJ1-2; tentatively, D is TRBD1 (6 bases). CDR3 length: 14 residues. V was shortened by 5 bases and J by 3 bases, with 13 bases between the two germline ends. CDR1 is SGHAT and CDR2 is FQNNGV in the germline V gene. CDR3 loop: CASSVTGSDYGYTF. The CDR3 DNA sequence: TGTGCCAGCAGCGTTACAGGGTCGGACTATGGCTACACCTTC. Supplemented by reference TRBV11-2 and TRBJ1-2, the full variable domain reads EAGVAQSPRYKIIEKRQSVAFWCNPISGHATLYWYQQILGQGPKLLIQFQNNGVVDDSQLPKDRFSAERLKGVDSTLKIQPAKLEDSAVYLCASSVTGSDYGYTFGSGTRLTVV.

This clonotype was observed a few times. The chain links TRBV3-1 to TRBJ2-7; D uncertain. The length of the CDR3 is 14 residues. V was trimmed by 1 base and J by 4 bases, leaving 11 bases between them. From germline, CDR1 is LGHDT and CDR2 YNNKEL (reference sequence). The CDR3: CASSQALSGYEQYF. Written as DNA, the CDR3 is TGTGCCAGCAGCCAAGCTTTAAGTGGGTACGAGCAGTACTTC.

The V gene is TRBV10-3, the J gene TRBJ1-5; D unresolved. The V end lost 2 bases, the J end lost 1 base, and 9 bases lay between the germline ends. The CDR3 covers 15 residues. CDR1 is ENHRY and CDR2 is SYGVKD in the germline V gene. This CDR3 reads CAISERAGSNQPQHF. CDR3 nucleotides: TGTGCCATCAGTGAGCGCGCGGGGAGCAATCAGCCCCAGCATTTT.

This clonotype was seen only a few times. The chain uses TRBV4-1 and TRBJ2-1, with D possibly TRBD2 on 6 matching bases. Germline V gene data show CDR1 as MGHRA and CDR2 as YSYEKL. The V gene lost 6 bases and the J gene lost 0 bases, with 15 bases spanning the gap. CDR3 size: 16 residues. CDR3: CASRERAGGSYNEQFF. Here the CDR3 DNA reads TGCGCCAGCAGAGAACGAGCCGGGGGCTCCTACAATGAGCAGTTCTTC.

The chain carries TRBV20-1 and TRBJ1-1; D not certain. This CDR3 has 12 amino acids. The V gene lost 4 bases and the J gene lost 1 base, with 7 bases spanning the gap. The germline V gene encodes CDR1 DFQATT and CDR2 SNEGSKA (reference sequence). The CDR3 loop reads CSAKRQNTEAFF. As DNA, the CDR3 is TGCAGTGCTAAGCGACAGAACACTGAAGCTTTCTTT.

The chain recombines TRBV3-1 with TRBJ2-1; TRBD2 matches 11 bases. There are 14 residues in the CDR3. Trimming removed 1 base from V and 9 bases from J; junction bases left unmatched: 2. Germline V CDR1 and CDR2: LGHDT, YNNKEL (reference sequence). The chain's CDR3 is CASSQGLAGSEQFF. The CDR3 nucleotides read TGTGCCAGCAGCCAAGGACTAGCGGGGTCTGAGCAGTTCTTC.

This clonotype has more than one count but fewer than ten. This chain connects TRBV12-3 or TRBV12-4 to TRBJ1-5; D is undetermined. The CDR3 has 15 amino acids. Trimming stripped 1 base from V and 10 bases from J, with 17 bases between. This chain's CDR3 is CASSLEGSRVGPQHF. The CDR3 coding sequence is TGTGCCAGCAGTTTAGAGGGATCCCGGGTGGGCCCCCAGCATTTT.

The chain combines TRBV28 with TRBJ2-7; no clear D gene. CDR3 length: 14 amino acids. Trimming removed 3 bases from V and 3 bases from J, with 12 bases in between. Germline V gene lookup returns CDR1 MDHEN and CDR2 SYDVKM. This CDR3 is CASSFSSGGYEQYF. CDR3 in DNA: TGTGCCAGCAGTTTCTCCTCGGGCGGCTACGAGCAGTACTTC.

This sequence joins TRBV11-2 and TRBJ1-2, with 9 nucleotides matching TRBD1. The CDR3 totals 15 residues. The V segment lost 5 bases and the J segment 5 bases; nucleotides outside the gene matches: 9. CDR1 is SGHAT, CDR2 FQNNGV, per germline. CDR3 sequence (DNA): TGTGCCAGCAGCGACGTCTCGGGACAGGGTTATGGCTACACCTTC. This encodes CASSDVSGQGYGYTF.

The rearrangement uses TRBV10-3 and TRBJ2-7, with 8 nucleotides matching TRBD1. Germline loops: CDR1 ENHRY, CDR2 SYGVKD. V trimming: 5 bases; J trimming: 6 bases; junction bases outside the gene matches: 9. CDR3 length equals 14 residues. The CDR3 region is CAISPGQGRGEQYF. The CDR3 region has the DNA TGTGCCATCAGTCCAGGACAGGGTCGGGGCGAGCAGTACTTC.

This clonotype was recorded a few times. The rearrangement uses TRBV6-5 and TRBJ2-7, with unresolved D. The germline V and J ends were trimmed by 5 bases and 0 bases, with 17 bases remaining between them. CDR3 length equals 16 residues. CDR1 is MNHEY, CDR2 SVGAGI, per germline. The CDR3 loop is CASSPLSEGRSYEQYF. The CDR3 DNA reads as TGTGCCAGCAGTCCCCTAAGTGAAGGTCGCTCCTACGAGCAGTACTTC.

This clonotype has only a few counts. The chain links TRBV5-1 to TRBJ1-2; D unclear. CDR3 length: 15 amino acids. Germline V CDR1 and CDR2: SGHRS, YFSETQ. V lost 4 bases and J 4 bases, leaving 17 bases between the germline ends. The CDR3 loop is CASSPRTDDSYGYTF. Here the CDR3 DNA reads TGCGCCAGCAGCCCCCGGACCGATGATAGCTATGGCTACACCTTC.

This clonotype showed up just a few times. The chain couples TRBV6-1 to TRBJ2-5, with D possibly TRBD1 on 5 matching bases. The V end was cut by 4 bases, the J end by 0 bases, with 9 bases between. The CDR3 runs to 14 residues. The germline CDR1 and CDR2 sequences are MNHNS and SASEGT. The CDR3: CASSGQRYQETQYF. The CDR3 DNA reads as TGTGCCAGCAGTGGACAGCGCTACCAAGAGACCCAGTACTTC.

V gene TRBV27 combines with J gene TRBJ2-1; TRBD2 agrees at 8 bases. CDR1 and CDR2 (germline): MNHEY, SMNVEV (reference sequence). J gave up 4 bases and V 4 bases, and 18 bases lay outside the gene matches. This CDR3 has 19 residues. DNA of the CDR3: TGTGCCAGCAGTTCTGCGAGGGAGCGGGAGAAGGGGGGGTACAATGAGCAGTTCTTC. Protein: CASSSAREREKGGYNEQFF.

CDR3 DNA sequence: TGCAGCGTTGAAGGGGCTGCCGCGGGAGGGAGACAAGAGACCCAGTACTTC. This gives the protein CSVEGAAAGGRQETQYF. The chain has TRBV29-1 and TRBJ2-5; 9 bases line up with TRBD2. CDR1 is SQVTM, CDR2 ANQGSEA, per germline. V dropped 1 base and J dropped 2; count of bases not matched to a gene: 11. The CDR3 is 17 amino acids. The full variable domain, completed using reference TRBV29-1 and TRBJ2-5, is SAVISQKPSRDICQRGTSLTIQCQVDSQVTMMFWYRQQPGQSLTLIATANQGSEATYESGFVIDKFPISRPNLTFSTLTVSNMSPEDSSIYLCSVEGAAAGGRQETQYFGPGTRLLVL.